One and the same sample provided the 25 T cell receptor beta chains below, sequenced in a study of identical twins. TCRdb re-derived calls from the 5' RACE reads in MiXCR, one entry per CDR3 protein. The table records more than 600,000 distinct CDR3 sequences, roughly 20% of them present only once. These same data were also listed under a study on T cells expressing NK-cell markers.

The source material was PBMCs. These receptors all stem from a woman between 18 and 29 years old in good health.

The chain combines TRBV20-1 with TRBJ2-5, with D unclear. This CDR3 has 12 amino acids. The V end lost 3 bases, the J end lost 2 bases, and 7 bases lay between the germline ends. Germline CDR1 DFQATT, CDR2 SNEGSKA (reference sequence). The CDR3 DNA sequence: TGCAGTGCTAGTTGGAGTCAAGAGACCCAGTACTTC. Translated: CSASWSQETQYF.

The chain employs TRBV20-1 and TRBJ2-7, with 9 bases that match TRBD2. The CDR3 is made up of 14 amino acids. The V segment lost 6 bases and the J segment 5 bases; nucleotides outside the gene matches: 11. The V gene's germline CDR1 is DFQATT and CDR2 SNEGSKA (reference sequence). CDR3 coding DNA: TGCAGTGCGATATCGGCTAGCGGGATCCACGAGCAGTACTTC. Translated: CSAISASGIHEQYF.

There are a few counts of this clonotype. V is TRBV12-3 or TRBV12-4 and J is TRBJ1-3, with 7 bases matching TRBD1. The length of the CDR3 is 14 residues. Losses at the gene ends were 5 bases for V and 5 bases for J; bases not matched to a gene: 6. The CDR3 loop reads CASSETGPRNTIYF. The CDR3 region has the DNA TGTGCCAGCAGTGAGACAGGGCCAAGAAACACCATATATTTT.

Ten or more counts support this clonotype. V usage is TRBV7-2 and J usage is TRBJ2-7, with 8 positions matching TRBD2. Per the germline V gene, CDR1 is SGHTA and CDR2 is FQGNSA. J gave up 4 bases and V 5 bases, and 10 bases lay outside the gene matches. This CDR3 is built from 15 residues. CDR3 amino acids: CASSPQAGGYYEQYF. Here the CDR3 DNA reads TGTGCCAGCAGCCCGCAGGCGGGGGGATATTACGAGCAGTACTTC.

The chain carries TRBV10-3 and TRBJ2-7; D not resolved. The CDR3 runs to 13 residues. Germline CDR1 is ENHRY and CDR2 is SYGVKD. V was pared by 1 base and J by 4 bases, with 8 bases between. CDR3 in DNA: TGTGCCATCAGTGAGTTAAATAGTTACGAGCAGTACTTC. Its translation is CAISELNSYEQYF.

V is TRBV6-1 and J is TRBJ2-5; D is undetermined. The germline gives CDR1 MNHNS, CDR2 SASEGT. The CDR3 runs to 14 residues. Trimming removed 5 bases from V and 0 bases from J, with 10 bases in between. CDR3 sequence reads: CASSLYPYQETQYF. The CDR3 DNA is TGTGCCAGCAGTCTCTACCCGTACCAAGAGACCCAGTACTTC.

The chain recombines TRBV2 with TRBJ1-5; weak D call: TRBD1 (5 bases). This CDR3 region has 13 residues. Trimming took off 4 bases at V and 6 bases at J, with 10 bases between the two ends. The germline CDR1 and CDR2 sequences are SNHLY and FYNNEI. CDR3 sequence (DNA): TGTGCCAGCAGTGTTGGGGCACCTCAGCCCCAGCATTTT. Its protein is CASSVGAPQPQHF.

The CDR3, as DNA: TGTGCCAGCAGCAGTAATTGGCCGAACAGGGGTCGAAATGAGCAGTTCTTC. Encoded protein: CASSSNWPNRGRNEQFF. The rearrangement links TRBV7-2 to TRBJ2-1, with 7 bases aligning to TRBD1. Germline-derived CDR1 and CDR2 are SGHTA and FQGNSA. The CDR3 is 17 residues long. The trim removed 5 bases at V and 7 bases at J, leaving 17 bases unmatched.

This clonotype occurred a few times. This chain links TRBV12-3 or TRBV12-4 with TRBJ2-3; 16 nucleotides line up with TRBD2. The length of the CDR3 is 17 residues. V shed 8 bases, J shed 0 bases, and the junction held 5 bases outside the gene matches. This chain's CDR3 is CASGTSGRALSTDTQYF. DNA of the CDR3: TGTGCCAGCGGGACTAGCGGGAGGGCCCTTAGCACAGATACGCAGTATTTT.

This clonotype has only a few counts. V usage is TRBV12-3 or TRBV12-4 and J usage is TRBJ2-2, with 11 bases fitting TRBD2. This CDR3 comprises 17 residues. With V trimmed by 5 bases and J by 2 bases, 7 bases remained unmatched. The CDR3 nucleotides read TGTGCCAGCAGTCTACTAGCGGGGGCTGCCAACACCGGGGAGCTGTTTTTT. It translates to CASSLLAGAANTGELFF.

This clonotype turned up a few times. The V call is TRBV7-6, the J call TRBJ2-1, with 7 bases matching TRBD2. CDR3 length: 15 residues. The V and J ends lost 8 bases and 0 bases, in that order; junction bases with no gene match: 7. Germline CDR1 reads SGHVS; CDR2 reads FNYEAQ. The CDR3 coding sequence is TGTGCCAGCTGGCCCCGCGGGAGCTCCTACAATGAGCAGTTCTTC. Translating gives CASWPRGSSYNEQFF.

J is TRBJ2-3 and V is TRBV12-3 or TRBV12-4; TRBD1 is a possible D gene (5 bases). The CDR3 has 15 residues. V gave up 3 bases and J gave up 0 bases, with 10 bases separating them. The CDR3 DNA reads TGTGCCAGCAGTTTTTGGGGCGTTAGCACAGATACGCAGTATTTT. Its protein is CASSFWGVSTDTQYF.

J is TRBJ2-1 and V is TRBV11-2, with D perhaps matching TRBD1 (6 bases). From germline, CDR1 is SGHAT and CDR2 FQNNGV. There are 17 residues in the CDR3. Between the trimmed V and J ends, which lost 0 bases and 2 bases, there was a span of 14 bases. The CDR3 DNA follows: TGTGCCAGCAGCTTAGAGCAGGGGCTCGCACCCTACAATGAGCAGTTCTTC. This codes for CASSLEQGLAPYNEQFF.

The chain carries TRBV12-3 or TRBV12-4 and TRBJ1-2; 8 positions agree with TRBD1. J lost 8 bases, V lost 3 bases, and 8 bases had no gene match. CDR3 length: 14 residues. The CDR3, as DNA: TGTGCCAGCAGTTTGCAGGGGGCGGTCGGAGGCTACACCTTC. Amino acids: CASSLQGAVGGYTF.

The sample holds one count of this clonotype. The chain combines TRBV5-5 with TRBJ2-7; no firm D call. The V gene lost 4 bases and the J gene lost 1 base, with 15 bases spanning the gap. CDR1 is SGHKS, CDR2 YYEKEE, per germline (reference sequence). The CDR3 has 15 amino acids. The CDR3 spells CASSAERTQSYEQYF. The CDR3 coding sequence is TGTGCCAGCAGCGCAGAACGGACGCAATCCTACGAGCAGTACTTC.

In its sample, this clonotype was seen a few times. This chain connects TRBV10-2 to TRBJ2-5, with no clear D. CDR1 and CDR2 from the germline V gene are WSHSY and SAAADI. V was cut by 5 bases and J by 7 bases, with 8 bases left in between. The CDR3 covers 11 residues. CDR3 loop: CASSPLVTQYF. The DNA of the CDR3 is TGCGCCAGCAGTCCGCTCGTGACCCAGTACTTC.

There are a few counts of this clonotype. This sequence joins TRBV15 and TRBJ2-2; TRBD2 is a possible D gene (5 bases). The CDR3 totals 15 residues. The V end was cut by 1 base, the J end by 3 bases, with 9 bases between. Germline CDR1 is LNHNV and CDR2 is YYDKDF (reference sequence). CDR3 sequence reads: CATSRARGDTGELFF. The CDR3 coding sequence is TGTGCCACCAGCAGAGCTCGGGGTGACACCGGGGAGCTGTTTTTT.

This clonotype was observed many times. The rearrangement uses TRBV20-1 and TRBJ2-5; weak D call: TRBD2 (7 bases). CDR1 DFQATT and CDR2 SNEGSKA come from the germline V gene (reference sequence). This CDR3 region has 15 residues. V was shortened by 0 bases and J by 1 base, with 12 bases between the two germline ends. CDR3 sequence (DNA): TGCAGTGCTAGAGATTTCGGGGGGCCCCAAGAGACCCAGTACTTC. This sequence encodes CSARDFGGPQETQYF.

The DNA for the CDR3 is TGCAGTGCTGTGCGAAACGACAGAATTGGGTTCGGTGAGCAGTTCTTC. It encodes CSAVRNDRIGFGEQFF. J is TRBJ2-1 and V is TRBV20-1, with D perhaps TRBD1 (5 bases). The germline V and J ends were trimmed by 5 bases and 9 bases, with 26 bases remaining between them. This CDR3 region has 16 residues. Germline V gives CDR1 DFQATT, CDR2 SNEGSKA (reference sequence).

J is TRBJ2-3 and V is TRBV12-3 or TRBV12-4; 7 bases are a match to TRBD2. This CDR3 has 14 residues. Germline trimming cut 6 bases from V and 1 base from J; bases unmatched to any gene: 4. The CDR3 is CASRASGRTDTQYF. The CDR3 nucleotides are TGTGCCAGCAGGGCTAGCGGCCGCACAGATACGCAGTATTTT.

In its sample, this clonotype was seen a few times. The V and J genes are TRBV20-1 and TRBJ2-6, with 8 bases fitting TRBD1. The CDR3 covers 16 residues. In germline, CDR1 is DFQATT, CDR2 SNEGSKA (reference sequence). V was clipped by 6 bases and J by 2 bases; unmatched bases: 9. DNA for the CDR3: TGCAGTGCCACGGACAGGGCGGATGCTGGGGCCAACGTCCTGACTTTC. It codes for CSATDRADAGANVLTF.

This clonotype showed up just a few times. V and J are TRBV5-1 and TRBJ1-1; TRBD1 matches at 7 bases. Germline V gene lookup returns CDR1 SGHRS and CDR2 YFSETQ. The CDR3 is 14 amino acids. With 0 bases clipped from V and 10 bases from J, the junction kept 9 bases outside the gene matches. The CDR3 sequence is CASSLGITGAGAFF. The CDR3 bases are TGCGCCAGCAGCTTGGGGATCACAGGGGCTGGAGCTTTCTTT.

This chain connects TRBV5-1 to TRBJ1-2; the D is unclear. The CDR3 sequence is 12 residues long. Trimming shortened V by 4 bases and J by 8 bases, and 12 bases separated the two germline ends. Germline V gives CDR1 SGHRS, CDR2 YFSETQ. The CDR3 loop reads CASSATESGYTF. CDR3 bases: TGCGCCAGCAGCGCCACAGAATCCGGCTACACCTTC.

The chain is built from TRBV6-6 and TRBJ2-1; D could derive from TRBD1 or TRBD2 (5 bases each). Germline CDR1 reads MNHNY; CDR2 reads SVGAGI (reference sequence). V lost 9 bases and J lost 0, with 9 bases in between. The CDR3 runs 13 residues. CDR3 sequence: CASGGTSYNEQFF. The DNA for the CDR3 is TGTGCCAGTGGTGGGACCTCCTACAATGAGCAGTTCTTC.

V and J are TRBV10-3 and TRBJ2-5; D possibly uses TRBD1 or TRBD2 (6 bases each). V lost 4 bases to trimming and J lost 4 bases, with 19 bases between them. The CDR3 length is 16 residues. CDR1 and CDR2 (germline): ENHRY, SYGVKD. CDR3 nucleotides: TGTGCCATCAGTGGTACGGGGGCAAGAATTGTAGAGACCCAGTACTTC. It is translated as CAISGTGARIVETQYF.